Reported below is one T cell receptor beta chain. TCRdb's copy holds only in-frame clones and misses some; the assay was immunoSEQ multiplex PCR. The sample has about 160,000 clones, approximately 90% seen once; the top ten hold roughly 0.64%. The sample comes from a study of control samples from healthy donors and cancer patients. The CDR3 runs 19 residues. V lost 5 bases to trimming and J lost 0 bases; unmatched junction nucleotides: 13. The germline V gene has CDR1 SEHNR and CDR2 FQNEAQ (reference sequence). The rearrangement uses TRBV7-9 and TRBJ1-3, with TRBD1 matching 10 bases. This clonotype was sampled from a woman under 40 in good health. Source material: blood. Here the CDR3 DNA reads TGTGCCAGCAGCCGCCGGGACAGGGGTTTGGCGCTCTCTGGAAACACCATATATTTT. It encodes CASSRRDRGLALSGNTIYF.